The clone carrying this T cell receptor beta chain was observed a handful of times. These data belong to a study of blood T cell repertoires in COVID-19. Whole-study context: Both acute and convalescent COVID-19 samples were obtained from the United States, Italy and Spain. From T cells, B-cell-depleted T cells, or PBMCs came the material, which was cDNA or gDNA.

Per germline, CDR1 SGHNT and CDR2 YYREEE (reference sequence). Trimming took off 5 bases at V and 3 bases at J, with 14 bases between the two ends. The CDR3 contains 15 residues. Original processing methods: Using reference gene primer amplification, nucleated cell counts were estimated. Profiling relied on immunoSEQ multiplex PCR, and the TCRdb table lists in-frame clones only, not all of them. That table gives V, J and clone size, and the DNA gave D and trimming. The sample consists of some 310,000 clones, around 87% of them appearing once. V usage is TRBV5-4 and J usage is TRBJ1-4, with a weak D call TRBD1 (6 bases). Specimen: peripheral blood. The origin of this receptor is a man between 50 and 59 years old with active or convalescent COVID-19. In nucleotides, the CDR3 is TGTGCCAGCAGTCTCCGGGGGGCAGCTAATGAAAAACTGTTTTTT. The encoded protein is CASSLRGAANEKLFF.